This T cell receptor beta chain was found in a study of blood T cell repertoires in COVID-19. Per the study methods: Estimation of nucleated cell counts was performed using reference gene primer amplification. Assay used: immunoSEQ multiplex PCR; TCRdb lists only in-frame clones, some missing. That table gives V, J and clone size, and the DNA gave D and trimming. The sample has approximately 88,000 clones, roughly 80% seen once. Trimming cost V 6 bases and J 2 bases, with 13 bases left between them. The germline V gene has CDR1 KGHSH and CDR2 LQKENI. The CDR3 has 15 residues. Sequencing input: peripheral blood. This sequence originates from a human donor in a cohort sampled during active COVID-19. The chain combines TRBV18 with TRBJ1-4; a possible D gene is TRBD1 (5 bases). CDR3: CASSFGGGTNEKLFF. Here the CDR3 DNA reads TGTGCCAGCTCCTTCGGCGGGGGTACTAATGAAAAACTGTTTTTT.